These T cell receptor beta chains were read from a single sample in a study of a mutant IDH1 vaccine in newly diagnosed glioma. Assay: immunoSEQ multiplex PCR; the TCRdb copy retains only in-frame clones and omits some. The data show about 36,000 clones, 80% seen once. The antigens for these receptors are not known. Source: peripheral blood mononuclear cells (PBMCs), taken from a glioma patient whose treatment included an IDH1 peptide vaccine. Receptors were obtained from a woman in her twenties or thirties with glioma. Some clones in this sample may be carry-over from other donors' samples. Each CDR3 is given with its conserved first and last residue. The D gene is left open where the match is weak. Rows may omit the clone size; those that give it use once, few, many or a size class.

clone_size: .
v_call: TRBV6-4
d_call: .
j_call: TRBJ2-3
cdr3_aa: CASSEAADTQYF
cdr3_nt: TGTGCCAGCAGTGAAGCGGCAGATACGCAGTATTTT

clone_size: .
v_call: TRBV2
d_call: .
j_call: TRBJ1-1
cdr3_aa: CASSAFGVGGNTEAFF
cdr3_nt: TGTGCCAGCAGTGCCTTTGGGGTAGGGGGGAACACTGAAGCTTTCTTT

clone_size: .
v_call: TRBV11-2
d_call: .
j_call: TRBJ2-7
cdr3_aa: CASSLAPGPNYEQYF
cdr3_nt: TGTGCCAGCAGCTTAGCCCCGGGCCCGAACTACGAGCAGTACTTC

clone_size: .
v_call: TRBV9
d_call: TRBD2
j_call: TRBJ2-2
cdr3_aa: CASSQRASGIVAGELFF
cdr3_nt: TGTGCCAGCAGCCAAAGAGCTAGCGGGATAGTAGCCGGGGAGCTGTTTTTT

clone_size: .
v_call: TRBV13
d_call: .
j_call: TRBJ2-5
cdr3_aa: CASSLMDSQETQYF
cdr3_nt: TGTGCCAGCAGCTTAATGGACTCACAAGAGACCCAGTACTTC

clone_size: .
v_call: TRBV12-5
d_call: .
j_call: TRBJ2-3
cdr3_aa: CASGLLDTQYF
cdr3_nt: TGTGCTAGTGGTTTATTAGATACGCAGTATTTT

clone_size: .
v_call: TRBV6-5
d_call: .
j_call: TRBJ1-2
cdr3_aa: CASSPGDYGYTF
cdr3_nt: TGTGCCAGTTCTCCCGGCGACTATGGCTACACCTTC

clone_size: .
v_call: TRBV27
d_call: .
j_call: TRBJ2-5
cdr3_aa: CASSLRPPGPDEETQYF
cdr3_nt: TGTGCCAGCAGTTTAAGGCCCCCGGGACCTGACGAAGAGACCCAGTACTTC

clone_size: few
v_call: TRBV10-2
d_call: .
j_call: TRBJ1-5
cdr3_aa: CASRAGAYNQPQHF
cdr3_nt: TGCGCCAGCAGGGCCGGGGCCTACAATCAGCCCCAGCATTTT

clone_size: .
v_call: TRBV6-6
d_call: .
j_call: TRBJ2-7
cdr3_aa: CASSYPRGGTHYEQYF
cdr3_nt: TGTGCCAGCAGTTACCCACGTGGGGGGACCCACTACGAGCAGTACTTC

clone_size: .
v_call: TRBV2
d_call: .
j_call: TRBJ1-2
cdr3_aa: CASRGVLANYGYTF
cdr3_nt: TGTGCCAGCAGGGGGGTACTAGCTAACTATGGCTACACCTTC

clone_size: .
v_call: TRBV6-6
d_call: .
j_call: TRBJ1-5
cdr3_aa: CASSYGGYEQPQHF
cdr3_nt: TGTGCCAGCAGTTACGGGGGGTACGAGCAGCCCCAGCATTTT

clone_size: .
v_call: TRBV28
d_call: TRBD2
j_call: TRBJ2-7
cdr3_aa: CASSWKREGEQYF
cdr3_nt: TGTGCCAGCAGTTGGAAACGGGAGGGCGAGCAGTACTTC

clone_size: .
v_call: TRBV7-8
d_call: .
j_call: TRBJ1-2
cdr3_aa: CASRPDQNYGYTF
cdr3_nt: TGTGCCAGCCGTCCAGATCAAAACTATGGCTACACCTTC

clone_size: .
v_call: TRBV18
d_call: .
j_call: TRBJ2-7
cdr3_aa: CASSPSGTSYEQYF
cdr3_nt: TGTGCCAGCTCACCGTCGGGTACCTCCTACGAGCAGTACTTC

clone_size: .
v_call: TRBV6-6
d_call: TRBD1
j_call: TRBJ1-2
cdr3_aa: CASSPTGSHHGYTF
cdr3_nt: TGTGCCAGCAGCCCGACAGGGAGCCACCATGGCTACACCTTC

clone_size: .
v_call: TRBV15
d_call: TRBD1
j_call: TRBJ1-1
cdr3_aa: CATSKPGGFTEAFF
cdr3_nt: TGTGCCACCAGCAAACCAGGGGGGTTCACTGAAGCTTTCTTT

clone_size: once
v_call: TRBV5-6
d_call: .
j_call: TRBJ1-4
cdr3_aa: CASSSPGTNEKLFF
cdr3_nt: TGTGCCAGCAGCTCCCCGGGGACAAATGAAAAACTGTTTTTT

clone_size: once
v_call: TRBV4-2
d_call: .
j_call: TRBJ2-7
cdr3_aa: CASSQSGSQGQYF
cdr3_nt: TGTGCCAGCAGCCAATCCGGGTCCCAGGGGCAGTACTTC

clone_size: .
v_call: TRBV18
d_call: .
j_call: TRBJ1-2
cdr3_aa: CASSLNRDAIYGYTF
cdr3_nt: TGTGCCAGCTCACTCAACAGGGACGCGATCTATGGCTACACCTTC

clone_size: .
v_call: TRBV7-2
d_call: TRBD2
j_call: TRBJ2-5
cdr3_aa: CASSPGGGGQETQYF
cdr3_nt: TGTGCCAGCAGCCCCGGGGGCGGGGGGCAAGAGACCCAGTACTTC

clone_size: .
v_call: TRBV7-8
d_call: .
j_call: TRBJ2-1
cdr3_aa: CASSLGGTDYNEQFF
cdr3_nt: TGTGCCAGCAGCTTAGGTGGGACTGACTACAATGAGCAGTTCTTC

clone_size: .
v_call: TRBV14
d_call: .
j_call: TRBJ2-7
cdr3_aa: CASSPGFSYEQYF
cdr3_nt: TGTGCCAGCAGCCCGGGGTTTTCCTACGAGCAGTACTTC

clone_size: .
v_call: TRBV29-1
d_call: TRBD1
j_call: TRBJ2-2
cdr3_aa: CSVIPGTGGEWDTGELFF
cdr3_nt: TGCAGCGTTATACCCGGGACAGGGGGCGAATGGGACACCGGGGAGCTGTTTTTT

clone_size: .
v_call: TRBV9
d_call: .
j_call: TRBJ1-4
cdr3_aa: CASSPRGRTNEKLFF
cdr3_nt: TGTGCCAGCAGCCCGAGGGGGAGGACTAATGAAAAACTGTTTTTT

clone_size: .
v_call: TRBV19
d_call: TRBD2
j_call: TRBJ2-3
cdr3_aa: CASSSSGSGDTQYF
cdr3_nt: TGTGCCAGTAGTTCCAGCGGGAGTGGGGATACGCAGTATTTT

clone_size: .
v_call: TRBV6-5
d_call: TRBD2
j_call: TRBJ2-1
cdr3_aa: CAISPLAPYNEQFF
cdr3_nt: TGTGCCATCAGTCCACTAGCGCCATACAATGAGCAGTTCTTC

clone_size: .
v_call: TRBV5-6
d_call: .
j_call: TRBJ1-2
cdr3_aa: CASSGGDGYYGYTF
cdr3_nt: TGTGCCAGCAGCGGAGGGGACGGATACTATGGCTACACCTTC

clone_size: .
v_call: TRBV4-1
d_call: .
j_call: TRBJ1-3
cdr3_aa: CASSQESGSRAFSGNTIYF
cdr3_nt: TGCGCCAGCAGCCAAGAGAGCGGTTCGCGGGCCTTCTCTGGAAACACCATATATTTT

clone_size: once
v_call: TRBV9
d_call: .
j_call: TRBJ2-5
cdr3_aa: CASSVGTPGAETQYF
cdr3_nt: TGTGCCAGCAGCGTTGGGACACCTGGGGCGGAGACCCAGTACTTC

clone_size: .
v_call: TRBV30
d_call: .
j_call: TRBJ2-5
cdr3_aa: CAWSVSGRETQYF
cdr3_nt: TGTGCCTGGAGTGTATCGGGGAGAGAGACCCAGTACTTC

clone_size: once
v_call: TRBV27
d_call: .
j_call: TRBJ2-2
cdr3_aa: CASSFPPGELFF
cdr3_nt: TGTGCCAGCAGTTTCCCCCCCGGGGAGCTGTTTTTT

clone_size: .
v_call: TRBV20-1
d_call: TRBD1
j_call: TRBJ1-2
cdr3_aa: CSARDRSGYTF
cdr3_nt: TGCAGTGCTAGGGACAGGTCTGGCTACACCTTC

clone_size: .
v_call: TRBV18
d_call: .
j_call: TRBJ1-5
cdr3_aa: CASSPPLGGTGQPQHF
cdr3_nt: TGTGCCAGCTCACCACCCCTAGGGGGTACAGGCCAGCCCCAGCATTTT

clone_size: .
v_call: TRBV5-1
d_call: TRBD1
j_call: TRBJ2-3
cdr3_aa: CASSLGQGRDTQYF
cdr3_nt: TGCGCCAGCAGCTTAGGACAGGGGCGAGATACGCAGTATTTT

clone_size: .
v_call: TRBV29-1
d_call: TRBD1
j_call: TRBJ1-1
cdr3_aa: CSVLRQGKNTEAFF
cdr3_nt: TGCAGCGTACTCCGACAGGGCAAGAACACTGAAGCTTTCTTT

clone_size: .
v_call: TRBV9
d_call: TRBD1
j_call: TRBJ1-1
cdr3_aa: CASSDGRTGLTEAFF
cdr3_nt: TGTGCCAGCAGCGACGGCCGGACAGGGCTCACTGAAGCTTTCTTT

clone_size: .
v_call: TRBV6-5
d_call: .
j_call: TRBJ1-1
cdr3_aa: CARPGTGNEAFF
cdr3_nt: TGTGCCAGACCCGGGACGGGGAATGAAGCTTTCTTT

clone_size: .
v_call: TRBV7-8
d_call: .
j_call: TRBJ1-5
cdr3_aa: CASSLGYRDQPQHF
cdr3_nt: TGTGCCAGCAGCTTAGGTTACCGAGATCAGCCCCAGCATTTT

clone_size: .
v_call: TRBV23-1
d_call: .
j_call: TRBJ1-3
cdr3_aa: CASSHGTGGTGNTIYF
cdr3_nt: TGCGCCAGCAGTCATGGGACCGGGGGGACGGGAAACACCATATATTTT

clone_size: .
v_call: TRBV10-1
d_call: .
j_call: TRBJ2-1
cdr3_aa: CASSEGAYYNEQFF
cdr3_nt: TGCGCCAGCAGTGAGGGAGCCTACTACAATGAGCAGTTCTTC

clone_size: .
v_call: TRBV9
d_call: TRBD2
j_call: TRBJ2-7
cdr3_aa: CASRGGIPSYEQYF
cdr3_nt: TGTGCCAGCAGGGGGGGGATCCCCTCCTACGAGCAGTACTTC

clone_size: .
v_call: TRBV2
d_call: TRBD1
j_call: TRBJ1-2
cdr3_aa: CASRWTGDGYTF
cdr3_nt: TGTGCCAGCAGATGGACAGGGGATGGCTACACCTTC

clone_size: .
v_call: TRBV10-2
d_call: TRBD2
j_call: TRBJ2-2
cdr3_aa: CASSRTRFNTGELFF
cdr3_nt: TGCGCCAGCAGTCGGACTAGATTTAACACCGGGGAGCTGTTTTTT

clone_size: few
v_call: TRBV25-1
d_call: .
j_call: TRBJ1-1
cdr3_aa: CATIQNTEAFF
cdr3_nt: TGTGCCACCATACAGAACACTGAAGCTTTCTTT

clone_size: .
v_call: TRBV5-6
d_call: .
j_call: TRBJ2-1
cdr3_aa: CASSFGNEQFF
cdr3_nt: TGTGCCAGCAGCTTCGGCAATGAGCAGTTCTTC

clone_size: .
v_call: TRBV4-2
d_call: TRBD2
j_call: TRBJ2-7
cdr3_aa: CASSQDRSGTSGTFSYEQYF
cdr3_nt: TGTGCCAGCAGCCAAGACCGTTCCGGGACTAGCGGGACCTTCTCCTACGAGCAGTACTTC

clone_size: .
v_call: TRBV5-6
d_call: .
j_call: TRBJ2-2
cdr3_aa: CASSFGTSAGELFF
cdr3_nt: TGTGCCAGCAGCTTCGGGACCAGCGCCGGGGAGCTGTTTTTT

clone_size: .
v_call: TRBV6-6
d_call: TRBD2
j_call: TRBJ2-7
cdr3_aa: CASSYDPSGSSYEQYF
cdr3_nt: TGTGCCAGCAGTTACGACCCTAGCGGGAGCTCCTACGAGCAGTACTTC

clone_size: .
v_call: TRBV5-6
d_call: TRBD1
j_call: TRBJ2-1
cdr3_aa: CASSREQGAQNEQFF
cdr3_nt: TGTGCCAGCAGCCGGGAGCAGGGGGCGCAGAATGAGCAGTTCTTC

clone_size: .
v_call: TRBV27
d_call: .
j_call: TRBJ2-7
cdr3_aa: CASSSTSRGLVGYEQYF
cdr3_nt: TGTGCCAGCAGTTCAACGTCACGGGGCCTGGTGGGCTACGAGCAGTACTTC

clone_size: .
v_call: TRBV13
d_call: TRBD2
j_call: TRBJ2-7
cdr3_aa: CASSLHGGLVDEQYF
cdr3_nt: TGTGCCAGCAGCTTACACGGGGGGTTGGTCGACGAGCAGTACTTC

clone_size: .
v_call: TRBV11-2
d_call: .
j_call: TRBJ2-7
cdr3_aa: CASSLGGDGEQYF
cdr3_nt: TGTGCCAGCAGCTTAGGAGGGGACGGTGAGCAGTACTTC

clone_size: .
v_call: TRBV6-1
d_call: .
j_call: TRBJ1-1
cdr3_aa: CASKGNTEAFF
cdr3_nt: TGTGCCAGCAAGGGGAACACTGAAGCTTTCTTT

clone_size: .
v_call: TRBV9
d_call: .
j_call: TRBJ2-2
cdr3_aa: CASSVLTGSGELFF
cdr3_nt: TGTGCCAGCAGCGTCTTGACAGGATCCGGGGAGCTGTTTTTT

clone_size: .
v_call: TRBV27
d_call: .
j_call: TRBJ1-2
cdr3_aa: CASSLRPGEGYTF
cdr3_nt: TGTGCCAGCAGTCTTCGACCAGGTGAGGGCTACACCTTC

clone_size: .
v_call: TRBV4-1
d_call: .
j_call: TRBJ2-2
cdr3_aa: CASSQDYPWRSRDGAGELFF
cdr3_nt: TGCGCCAGCAGCCAAGATTATCCGTGGAGGTCTCGAGACGGCGCCGGGGAGCTGTTTTTT

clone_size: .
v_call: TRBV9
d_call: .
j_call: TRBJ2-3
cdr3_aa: CASSVAGASATDTQYF
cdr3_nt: TGTGCCAGCAGCGTAGCTGGGGCTAGCGCAACAGATACGCAGTATTTT

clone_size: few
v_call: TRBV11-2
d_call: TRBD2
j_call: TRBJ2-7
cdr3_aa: CASSLGTSGGVRYGEQYF
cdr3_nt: TGTGCCAGCAGCCTCGGGACTAGCGGAGGGGTTCGCTACGGCGAGCAGTACTTC

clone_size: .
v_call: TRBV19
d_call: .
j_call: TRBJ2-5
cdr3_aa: CASSIGLSLGSETQYF
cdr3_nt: TGTGCCAGTAGTATCGGGCTCTCTTTGGGTTCGGAGACCCAGTACTTC